Shown below are 5 T cell receptor beta chains from a single sample sequenced in a study of blood T cells in healthy people across ages. Together with a sample-barcoded 5' primer, a J-beta primer mix was included in a second PCR lasting roughly 6 to 12 cycles. TCRdb re-called the 5' RACE reads with MiXCR, one entry per CDR3 protein. The sample gives 650,000 to 800,000 distinct CDR3 sequences, around 42% of which show up once; under 20% is in the top ten. Source material: blood. The receptor source for this set is a man between 60 and 75 years old in good health.

The chain uses TRBV5-1 and TRBJ2-5, with 10 bases that match TRBD1. This CDR3 has 16 amino acids. V shed 1 base and J 2 bases; nucleotides not matched to a gene: 5. Germline CDR1 is SGHRS and CDR2 is YFSETQ. This CDR3 is CASSLTGTGEQETQYF. CDR3 bases: TGCGCCAGCAGCTTGACTGGGACAGGGGAACAAGAGACCCAGTACTTC.

Note on this clonotype: At one of its ends the junction is not consistent with the germline gene, which may arise from a read error. The chain couples TRBV4-3 to TRBJ2-7; a weak D match, TRBD2 (5 bases). CDR3 length: 15 residues. Germline V gene lookup returns CDR1 LGHNA and CDR2 YSLEER. The CDR3 DNA reads as TGCGCCAGCAGCCAAGAGGACGGTAACACCGGGGAGCTGTACTTC. It codes for CASSQEDGNTGELYF.

This clonotype was observed a few times. The V call is TRBV15, the J call TRBJ2-3; D gene ambiguous. Trimming left V 0 bases short and J 6 bases short, with 7 bases between. In germline, CDR1 is LNHNV, CDR2 YYDKDF (reference sequence). There are 13 residues in the CDR3. The CDR3: CATSRDLGDTQYF. The DNA for the CDR3 is TGTGCCACCAGCAGAGATCTGGGGGATACGCAGTATTTT.

Only a few counts were recorded for this clonotype. The chain links TRBV7-2 to TRBJ2-5, with 9 bases aligning to TRBD2. CDR3 length equals 16 residues. Germline CDR1 SGHTA, CDR2 FQGNSA. Unmatched junction bases numbered 7, after V lost 5 bases and J lost 0 bases. This CDR3 reads CASSLTSGSYQETQYF. In DNA form, the CDR3 reads TGTGCCAGCAGCCTTACTAGCGGGTCGTACCAAGAGACCCAGTACTTC.

A remark on this clonotype: No DNA is shown, since the ends of the CDR3 on it are uncertain; the CDR3 is the one TCRdb lists. V is TRBV21-1 and J is TRBJ1-1. TRBV21-1 is a pseudogene. Both ends counted, the CDR3 spans 15 residues. The CDR3 loop reads CASSKVGSGNTEAFF.